This is a list of T cell receptor beta chains from one sample in a study of T cells after yellow fever vaccination. From the 5' RACE reads, TCRdb called clonotypes with MiXCR, one entry per CDR3 protein. The sample includes 620,000 or so distinct CDR3 sequences, about 12% of them seen just once. The material was PBMCs, obtained on the day of the yellow fever booster vaccination. The receptors come from a man aged 30 to 45 who received the YFV17D yellow fever vaccine. The CDR3 runs from the conserved cysteine through the conserved F or W. A D gene is named only where the DNA matches it firmly. Not all rows give a size; the values are once, few, many and, for expanded clones, a class.

J gene | V gene | clone size | D gene | CDR3 DNA | CDR3 protein
TRBJ2-5 | TRBV5-1 | - | - | TGCGCCAGCACCAGGGACCAAGAGACCCAGTACTTC | CASTRDQETQYF
TRBJ1-2 | TRBV9 | - | TRBD1 | TGTGCCAGCAGTGTACAGGGGCGCCGGGTCCCTTATGGCTACACCTTC | CASSVQGRRVPYGYTF
TRBJ2-1 | TRBV5-1 | - | - | TGCGCCAGCAGCCCTTATGGGGCCGACAATGAGCAGTTCTTC | CASSPYGADNEQFF
TRBJ1-1 | TRBV6-1 | many | - | TGTGCCAGCAGTAAAGGGACGAACACTGAAGCTTTCTTT | CASSKGTNTEAFF
TRBJ2-1 | TRBV20-1 | few | TRBD2 | TGCTCCTTAGCGGGAAGCTCCTACAATGAGCAGTTCTTC | CSLAGSSYNEQFF
TRBJ1-1 | TRBV9 | few | - | TGTGCCAGCAGTAGACAACTGGGTAACGCTGAAGCTTTCTTT | CASSRQLGNAEAFF
TRBJ1-6 | TRBV27 | - | - | TGTGCCAGCAGTTTAGAGGGGAGGTATTCACCCCTCCACTTT | CASSLEGRYSPLHF
TRBJ2-5 | TRBV20-1 | few | - | TGCAGTGCTAGAGTTGTGATGGCCTCGCAGGCCCAGTACTTC | CSARVVMASQAQYF
TRBJ2-2 | TRBV6-2/TRBV6-3 | many | TRBD2 | TGTGCCAGCACCCTCTCTAGCGGGAGGCCCACCGGGGAGCTGTTTTTT | CASTLSSGRPTGELFF
TRBJ2-2 | TRBV5-1 | few | TRBD2 | TGCGCCAGCACGACTAGCGGAGGGGATCTCGGCACCGGGGAGCTGTTTTTT | CASTTSGGDLGTGELFF
TRBJ2-1 | TRBV5-1 | - | - | TGCGCCAGCAGCTTGAGGCGTCAACTATACAATGAGCAGTTCTTC | CASSLRRQLYNEQFF
TRBJ2-3 | TRBV7-2 | few | - | TGTGCCAGCAGCGTTAGCGGAGAAATGGGAGATACGCAGTATTTT | CASSVSGEMGDTQYF
TRBJ1-5 | TRBV7-2 | few | - | TGTGCCAGCACCCGGGCGGGAAGCTATCAGCCCCAGCATTTT | CASTRAGSYQPQHF
TRBJ2-2 | TRBV10-1 | few | - | TGTCTCAGAGGGGTAAACGGGGAGCTGTTTTTT | CLRGVNGELFF
TRBJ2-7 | TRBV15 | - | - | TGTGCCACCAGCAGAGATACGGGAATCGACGAGCAGTACTTC | CATSRDTGIDEQYF
TRBJ1-4 | TRBV4-3 | - | - | TGCGCCAGCAGCCAAGACGGCGCGACAAAACTGTTTTTT | CASSQDGATKLFF
TRBJ1-1 | TRBV29-1 | - | - | TGCAGCTCAACCGGGATAGGAACGGGGACTGAAGCTTTCTTT | CSSTGIGTGTEAFF
TRBJ2-7 | TRBV28 | few | - | TGTGCCAGCAGTAGAACAGGGTCGATCTCCTACGAGCAGTACTTC | CASSRTGSISYEQYF
TRBJ1-1 | TRBV9 | - | - | TGTGCCAGCAGCGTGAAACCGGGACGGGAGAACACTGAAGCTTTCTTT | CASSVKPGRENTEAFF
TRBJ2-3 | TRBV29-1 | - | - | TGCAGCGTTGTGGGGAGCAGCACAGATACGCAGTATTTT | CSVVGSSTDTQYF
TRBJ2-5 | TRBV27 | few | TRBD2 | TGTGCCAGCAGTCGTCGACTAGCGGGAGCAGAGACCCAGTACTTC | CASSRRLAGAETQYF
TRBJ2-3 | TRBV7-9 | few | TRBD2 | TGTGCCAGCAGCTTGACCCGGACTAGCGGGAGAACAGATACGCAGTATTTT | CASSLTRTSGRTDTQYF